This TCR beta chain was obtained from a study of blood T cell repertoires in COVID-19. Whole-study context: Acute-phase and convalescent COVID-19 samples originated in the United States, Italy and Spain. Nucleic acid was either cDNA or gDNA, and it came from T cells, B-cell-depleted T cells, or PBMCs.

Only in-frame clones appear in the TCRdb table, and some are missing; sequencing was by immunoSEQ multiplex PCR. The data show 150,000 to 200,000 clones, with approximately 91% seen just once and roughly 2.3% held by the top ten. Trimming at V came to 6 bases and at J to 1 base, leaving 8 bases not matched to a gene. In germline, CDR1 is MNHEY, CDR2 SVGAGI. The CDR3 extends over 15 amino acids. This receptor was obtained from a man between 18 and 35 years old with acute or convalescent COVID-19. The chain couples TRBV6-5 to TRBJ2-7; 8 nucleotides match TRBD2. Material: peripheral blood. The CDR3 region has the DNA TGTGCCAGCAGGAATACCGGGACTAGGTCCTACGAGCAGTACTTC. It specifies CASRNTGTRSYEQYF.